This TCR beta chain was captured in a study of T cell responses to AZD1222 COVID-19 vaccine. Study findings and constraints: The donor group comprised mostly white British people and more females; the analysis possibly underestimated clonal diversity. Among those given AZD1222, only 6 or 7 were seropositive at baseline.

Germline V gene sequence: CDR1 LGHNA, CDR2 YSLEER. The ends were cut back, 0 bases at V and 7 bases at J, with 15 bases in the middle. This CDR3 has 15 residues. Clones were sequenced by immunoSEQ multiplex PCR, and TCRdb holds only the in-frame ones, with some missing. The data contain around 100,000 clones, roughly nine tenths of them seen just once; the ten biggest clones take up around 1.8%. A note on this clone: As yet, its antigen is unknown.

The rearrangement uses TRBV4-3 and TRBJ2-5; D possibly matches TRBD1 or TRBD2 (6 bases each). Here the sequenced sample was peripheral blood, taken on day 0 of AZD1222 vaccination. This TCR derives from an adult in good health. CDR3 coding DNA: TGCGCCAGCAGCCAAGATCTCGGGGGCCGGGGGACCCAGTACTTC. This gives the protein CASSQDLGGRGTQYF.